The clone carrying this T cell receptor (beta chain) appeared many times. What it binds is unknown. This record belongs to a study of T cells after yellow fever vaccination. Whole-study findings and limits: Though it reached lower strength, the secondary response hit its peak faster, day 5 versus 15.

One entry per CDR3 protein, called by TCRdb with MiXCR from the 5' RACE reads. The table shows approximately 110,000 distinct CDR3 sequences, with 7.5% to 9.5% occurring only once. The CDR3 loop spans 14 amino acids. V lost 5 bases, J lost 0 bases, and 11 bases lay in between. Germline assignment: CDR1 MNHEY and CDR2 SMNVEV (reference sequence). Specimen: CD8+ T cells sorted from PBMCs, collected 45 days after the yellow fever booster vaccination. This receptor was identified in a man aged 25 to 40 who received the YFV17D yellow fever vaccine. The gene calls are TRBV27 and TRBJ2-7, with D unresolved. As DNA, the CDR3 is TGTGCCAGCAGTGAAAGCTCAAGCTCCTACGAGCAGTACTTC. It is translated as CASSESSSSYEQYF.